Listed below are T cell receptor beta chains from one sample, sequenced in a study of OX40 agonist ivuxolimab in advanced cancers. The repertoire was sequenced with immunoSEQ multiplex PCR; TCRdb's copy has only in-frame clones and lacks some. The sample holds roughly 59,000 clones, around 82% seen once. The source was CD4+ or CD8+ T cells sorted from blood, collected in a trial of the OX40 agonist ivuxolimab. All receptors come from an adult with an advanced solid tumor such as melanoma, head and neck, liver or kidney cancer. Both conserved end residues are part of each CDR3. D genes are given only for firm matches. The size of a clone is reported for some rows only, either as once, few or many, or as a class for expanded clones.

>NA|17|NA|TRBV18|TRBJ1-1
CASSPRIQSSANTEAFF
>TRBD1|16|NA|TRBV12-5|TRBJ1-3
CASGLVSTGIGNTIYF
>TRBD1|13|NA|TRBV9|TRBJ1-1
CASSTTGQTEAFF
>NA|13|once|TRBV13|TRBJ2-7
CASSRSRAREQYF
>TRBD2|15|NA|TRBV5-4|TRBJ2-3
CASSLIAGVTDTQYF
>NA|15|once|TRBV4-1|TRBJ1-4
CASRRELGKGEKLFF
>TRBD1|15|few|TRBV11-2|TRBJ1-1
CASSQPTGGATEAFF
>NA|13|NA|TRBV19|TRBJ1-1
CASTGAMNTEAFF
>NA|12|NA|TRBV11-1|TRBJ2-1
CASSFGRGEQFF
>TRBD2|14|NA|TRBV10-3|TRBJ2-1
CAITERGAYNEQFF
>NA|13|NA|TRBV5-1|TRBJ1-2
CASSLNPANGYTF
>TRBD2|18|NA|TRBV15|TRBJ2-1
CATSRVVVLASSYNEQFF
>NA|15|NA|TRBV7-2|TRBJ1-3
CASSTPLGARNTIYF
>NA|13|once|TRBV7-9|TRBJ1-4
CASSLMVNEKLFF
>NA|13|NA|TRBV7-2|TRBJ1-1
CASSLVGSTEAFF
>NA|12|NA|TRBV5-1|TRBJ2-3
CASSFPTDTQYF
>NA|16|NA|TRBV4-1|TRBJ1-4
CASSQGVLRGSEKLFF
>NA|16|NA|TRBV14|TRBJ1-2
CASSQKETGRTYGYTF
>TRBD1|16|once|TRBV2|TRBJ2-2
CASSEALRQGAGELFF
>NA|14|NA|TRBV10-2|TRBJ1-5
CASSEVGRNQPQHF
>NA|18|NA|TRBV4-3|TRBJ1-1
CASSQDLGSSGRNTEAFF
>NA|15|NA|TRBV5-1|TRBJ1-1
CASSSSISGNTEAFF
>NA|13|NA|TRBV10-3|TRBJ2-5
CASKGDAEETQYF
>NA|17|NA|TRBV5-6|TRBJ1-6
CASSLEGGGGLDSPLHF
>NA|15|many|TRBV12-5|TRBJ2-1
CASGLEGRVYDEQFF
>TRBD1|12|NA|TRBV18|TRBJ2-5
CASSPTGVEQYF
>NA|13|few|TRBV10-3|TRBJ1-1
CAISVGGAGEAFF
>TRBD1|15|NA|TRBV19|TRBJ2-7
CASSVGTAFTGEQYF
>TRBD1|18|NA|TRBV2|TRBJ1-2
CASRGAWGQGAGNYGYTF
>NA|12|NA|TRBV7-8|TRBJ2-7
CASSLERYEQYF
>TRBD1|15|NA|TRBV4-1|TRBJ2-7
CASSQGQGGTYEQYF
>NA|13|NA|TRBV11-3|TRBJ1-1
CASSLGWNTEAFF
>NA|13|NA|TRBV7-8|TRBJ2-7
CASSPGQTYEQYF
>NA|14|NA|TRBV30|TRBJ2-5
CAWSPSKGGETQYF
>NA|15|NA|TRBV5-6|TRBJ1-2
CASSQPRGRDYGYTF
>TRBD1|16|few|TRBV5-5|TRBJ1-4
CASSPGQGARDEKLFF
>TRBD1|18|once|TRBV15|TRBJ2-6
CATSRDWTGGFGANVLTF
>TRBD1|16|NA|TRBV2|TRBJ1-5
CASHPDRAYSNQPQHF
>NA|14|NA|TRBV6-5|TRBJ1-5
CASSYSRQGQPQHF
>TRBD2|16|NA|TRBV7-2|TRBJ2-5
CASSLVASGGQGTQYF
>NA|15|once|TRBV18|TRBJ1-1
CASSPPHVGNTEAFF
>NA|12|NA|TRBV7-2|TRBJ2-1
CASSLARNEQFF
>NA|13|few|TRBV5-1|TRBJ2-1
CASSVEDYNEQFF
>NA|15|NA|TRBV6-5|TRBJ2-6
CASSYKGHGANVLTF
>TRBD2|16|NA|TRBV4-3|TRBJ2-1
CASSQRPPGLAYEQFF
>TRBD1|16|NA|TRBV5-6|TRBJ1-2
CASSPMFAGGSYGYTF
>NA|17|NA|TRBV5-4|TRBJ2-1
CASSRGTDGLSYNEQFF
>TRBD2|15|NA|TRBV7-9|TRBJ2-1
CASSLGGSGVGEQFF
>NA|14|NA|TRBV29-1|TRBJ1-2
CSVDSAGSFYGYTF
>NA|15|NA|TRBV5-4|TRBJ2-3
CASSLSSGRTDTQYF
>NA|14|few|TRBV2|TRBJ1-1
CASSDQGRGTEAFF
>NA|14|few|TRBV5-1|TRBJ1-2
CASSFGSGLDGYTF
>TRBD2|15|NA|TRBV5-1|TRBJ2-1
CASSQGLAGHNEQFF
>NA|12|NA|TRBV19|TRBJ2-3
CASSVGTDTQYF
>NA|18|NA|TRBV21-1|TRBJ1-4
CASSKALWNRATNEKLFF
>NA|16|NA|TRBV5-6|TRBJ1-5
CASSLLAGVKDQPQHF
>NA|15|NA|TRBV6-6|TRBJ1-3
CASSYWGAGINTIYF